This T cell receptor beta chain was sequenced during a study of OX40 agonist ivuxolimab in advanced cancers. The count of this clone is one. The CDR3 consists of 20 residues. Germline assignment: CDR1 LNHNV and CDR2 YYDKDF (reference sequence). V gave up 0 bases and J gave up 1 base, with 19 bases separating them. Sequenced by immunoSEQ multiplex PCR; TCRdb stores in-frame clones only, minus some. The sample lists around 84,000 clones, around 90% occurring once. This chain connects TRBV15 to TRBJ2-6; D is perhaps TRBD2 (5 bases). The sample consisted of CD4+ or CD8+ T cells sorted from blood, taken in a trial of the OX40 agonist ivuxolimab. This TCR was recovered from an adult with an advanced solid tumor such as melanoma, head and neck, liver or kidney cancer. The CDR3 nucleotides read TGTGCCACCAGCAGAGATCTTATGGAGGCGGATCGATCTGGGGCCAACGTCCTGACTTTC. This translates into CATSRDLMEADRSGANVLTF.